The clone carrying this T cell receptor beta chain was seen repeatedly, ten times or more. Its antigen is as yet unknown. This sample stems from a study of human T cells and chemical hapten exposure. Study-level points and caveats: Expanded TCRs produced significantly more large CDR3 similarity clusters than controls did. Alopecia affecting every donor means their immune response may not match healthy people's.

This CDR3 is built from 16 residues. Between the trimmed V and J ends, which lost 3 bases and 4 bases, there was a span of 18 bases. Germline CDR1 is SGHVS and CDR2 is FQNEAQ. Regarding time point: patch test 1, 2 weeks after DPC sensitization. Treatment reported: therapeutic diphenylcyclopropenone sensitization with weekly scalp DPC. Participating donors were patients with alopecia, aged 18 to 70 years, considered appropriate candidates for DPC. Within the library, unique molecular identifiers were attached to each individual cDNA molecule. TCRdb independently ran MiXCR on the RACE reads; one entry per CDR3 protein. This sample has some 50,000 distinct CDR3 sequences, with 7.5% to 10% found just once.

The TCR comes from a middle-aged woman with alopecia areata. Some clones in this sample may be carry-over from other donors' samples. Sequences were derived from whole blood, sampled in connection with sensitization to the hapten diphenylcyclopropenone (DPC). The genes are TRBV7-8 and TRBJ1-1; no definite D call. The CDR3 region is CASSFSPAGSGTEAFF. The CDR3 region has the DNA TGTGCCAGCAGCTTTAGTCCAGCGGGGAGCGGCACTGAAGCTTTCTTT.